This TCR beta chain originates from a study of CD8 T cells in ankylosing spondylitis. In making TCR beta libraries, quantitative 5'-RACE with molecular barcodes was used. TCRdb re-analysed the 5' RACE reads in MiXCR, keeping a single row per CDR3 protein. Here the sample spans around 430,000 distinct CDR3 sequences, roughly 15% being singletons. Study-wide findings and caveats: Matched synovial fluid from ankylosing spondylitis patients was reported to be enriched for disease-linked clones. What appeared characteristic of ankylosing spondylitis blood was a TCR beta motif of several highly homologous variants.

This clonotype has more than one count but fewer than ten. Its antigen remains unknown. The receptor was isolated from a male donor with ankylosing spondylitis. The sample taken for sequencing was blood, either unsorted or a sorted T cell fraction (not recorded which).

The CDR3 protein is CASSPGGQPGNYGYTF. In DNA form, the CDR3 reads TGCGCCAGCAGCCCCGGGGGTCAACCTGGGAACTATGGCTACACCTTC. This chain uses TRBV5-1 with TRBJ1-2; tentative D call: TRBD1 (5 bases). The germline V gene has CDR1 SGHRS and CDR2 YFSETQ. Trimming removed 4 bases from V and 2 bases from J, with 18 bases in between. CDR3 length: 16 amino acids.